This paragraph covers one T cell receptor beta chain sequence. Its matching antigen is unknown. The germline V gene has CDR1 SGDLS and CDR2 YYNGEE. The V and J ends lost 4 bases and 4 bases, in that order; junction bases with no gene match: 3. The CDR3 spans 13 residues. The data stem from a study of OX40 agonist ivuxolimab in advanced cancers. Regarding the study as a whole: Relative to CD4+, CD8+ T cells held more expanded clones on average.

Some clones are missing from TCRdb's copy, which holds only in-frame ones; the method was immunoSEQ multiplex PCR. The table shows tens of thousands of clones, with about four fifths occurring only once. The rearrangement joins TRBV9 to TRBJ1-2; 8 bases fit TRBD1. The source material was CD4+ or CD8+ T cells sorted from blood, sampled in a trial of the OX40 agonist ivuxolimab. This TCR derives from an adult with an advanced solid tumor such as melanoma, head and neck, liver or kidney cancer. In DNA form, the CDR3 reads TGTGCCAGCAGCAAGACAGGGGCCTATGGCTACACCTTC. Translating gives CASSKTGAYGYTF.